A selection of T cell receptor beta chains follows, all from one sample in a study of T-cell reconstitution after alpha-beta-depleted transplantation in children. TCRdb passed the PCR reads through MiXCR, listing each CDR3 protein once. Altogether 170,000 or so distinct CDR3 sequences are present, less than 8% being singletons, with the ten largest covering over 2.5%. This sample comprised PBMCs from the stem cell graft donor, obtained from the stem cell graft. The receptors stem from a human donor who donated a stem cell graft to a child with Wiskott-Aldrich syndrome. Each CDR3 is given with its conserved first and last residue. Each record gives: V gene, J gene, CDR3 protein.

V: TRBV7-9
J: TRBJ2-3
CDR3: CASSHRDTTDTQYF

V: TRBV6-2/TRBV6-3
J: TRBJ2-3
CDR3: CASSGQGSVDTQYF

V: TRBV12-3/TRBV12-4
J: TRBJ2-7
CDR3: CASSFVVRLAGSYEQYF

V: TRBV12-3/TRBV12-4
J: TRBJ2-7
CDR3: CASSPQGGTYEQYF

V: TRBV5-1
J: TRBJ2-5
CDR3: CASSLVLGGRETQYF

V: TRBV2
J: TRBJ2-1
CDR3: CASISGREDEQFF

V: TRBV20-1
J: TRBJ1-2
CDR3: CSASPRTGGGYTF

V: TRBV29-1
J: TRBJ2-7
CDR3: CSVEVGDSYEQYF

V: TRBV28
J: TRBJ2-1
CDR3: CASSLGQDPYNEQFF

V: TRBV12-3/TRBV12-4
J: TRBJ1-1
CDR3: CASSLGGGMGTEAFF

V: TRBV29-1
J: TRBJ1-2
CDR3: CSVDGEGSYGYTF

V: TRBV28
J: TRBJ1-2
CDR3: CASTDRAAGYTF

V: TRBV7-2
J: TRBJ2-1
CDR3: CASSPETGVDEQFF

V: TRBV24-1
J: TRBJ2-1
CDR3: CATTGLAGGNEQFF

V: TRBV29-1
J: TRBJ1-1
CDR3: CSVAEGLITEAFF

V: TRBV12-3/TRBV12-4
J: TRBJ1-1
CDR3: CASSPYWTGVNTEAFF

V: TRBV7-6
J: TRBJ1-1
CDR3: CASSWPGTGREAFF

V: TRBV6-1
J: TRBJ1-2
CDR3: CASNIGQGRTGYTF

V: TRBV21-1
J: TRBJ2-3
CDR3: CASSKETSGGPSTDTQYF

V: TRBV5-1
J: TRBJ1-6
CDR3: CASSLGPGEGSPLHF

V: TRBV5-1
J: TRBJ2-1
CDR3: CASSLEVAVENEQFF

V: TRBV29-1
J: TRBJ2-7
CDR3: CSVHQRETHEQYF

V: TRBV7-7
J: TRBJ2-2
CDR3: CASSPTPEVNGELFF

V: TRBV6-5
J: TRBJ2-1
CDR3: CASSYSELTPYNEQFF

V: TRBV6-4
J: TRBJ2-1
CDR3: CASSAGTTKVWEQFF

V: TRBV7-2
J: TRBJ2-3
CDR3: CASSHWDRYTDTQYF

V: TRBV30
J: TRBJ1-4
CDR3: CAWARGAEKLFF

V: TRBV28
J: TRBJ1-1
CDR3: CASSPPDRLNTEAFF

V: TRBV3-1
J: TRBJ1-5
CDR3: CASSQSDRSIPHF

V: TRBV7-2
J: TRBJ2-2
CDR3: CASSSGTQPGELFF

V: TRBV4-3
J: TRBJ2-1
CDR3: CASSQEAGRGQYNEQFF

V: TRBV12-3/TRBV12-4
J: TRBJ1-3
CDR3: CASSSDLLLLASGNTIYF

V: TRBV11-2
J: TRBJ2-3
CDR3: CASSLGQGAYTHTDTQYF

V: TRBV12-3/TRBV12-4
J: TRBJ2-7
CDR3: CASSGRTSGGESYEQYF

V: TRBV7-8
J: TRBJ1-2
CDR3: CASSLEKGMGYGYTF

V: TRBV12-3/TRBV12-4
J: TRBJ1-1
CDR3: CASSLSQGTEAFF

V: TRBV5-1
J: TRBJ2-3
CDR3: CASSGGGNDFTDTQYF

V: TRBV25-1
J: TRBJ2-1
CDR3: CASSDRQGLGNEQFF

V: TRBV5-1
J: TRBJ2-5
CDR3: CASSFDRETQYF

V: TRBV7-8
J: TRBJ1-2
CDR3: CASSLSTGLDGYTF

V: TRBV3-1
J: TRBJ1-1
CDR3: CASSTGGMMYTEAFF

V: TRBV7-9
J: TRBJ2-5
CDR3: CASRGQETQYF

V: TRBV29-1
J: TRBJ2-3
CDR3: CSVEEPGETSDTQYF

V: TRBV10-2
J: TRBJ2-7
CDR3: CASSESGTGVYEQYF

V: TRBV19
J: TRBJ1-3
CDR3: CASSMGEQGAIRNTIYF

V: TRBV5-1
J: TRBJ2-2
CDR3: CASSVDRDKTGELFF

V: TRBV18
J: TRBJ2-7
CDR3: CASSSRDTYEQYF

V: TRBV14
J: TRBJ2-7
CDR3: CASSDTPVVPDRDHEQYF

V: TRBV20-1
J: TRBJ2-2
CDR3: CSARVAGQVGELFF

V: TRBV6-2/TRBV6-3
J: TRBJ1-1
CDR3: CASSYRNTEAFF

V: TRBV20-1
J: TRBJ1-1
CDR3: CSARVSGGGGAFF

V: TRBV7-2
J: TRBJ1-4
CDR3: CASSENRERLFF